The 18 T cell receptor beta chains below were found in one sample sequenced in a study of cytomegalovirus exposure and HLA in healthy donors. The study ran its PCR with 60 Vbeta and 13 Jbeta primers. Assay: immunoSEQ multiplex PCR; the TCRdb copy retains only in-frame clones and omits some. The table records fewer than 110,000 clones, 77% of them present only once. Source material: PBMCs. These receptors were taken from a male donor in good health and CMV-seronegative.

The chain recombines TRBV27 with TRBJ2-5, with TRBD2 matching over 12 bases. The germline CDR1 and CDR2 sequences are MNHEY and SMNVEV (reference sequence). This CDR3 is 15 amino acids long. Trimming at V came to 6 bases and at J to 3 bases, leaving 5 bases not matched to a gene. DNA for the CDR3: TGTGCCAGCAGACGACTAGCGGGAGTTAAAGAGACCCAGTACTTC. Translating gives CASRRLAGVKETQYF.

The genes are TRBV19 and TRBJ1-5; 7 nucleotides align to TRBD1. The CDR3 is 17 residues long. Germline values: CDR1 LNHDA, CDR2 SQIVND (reference sequence). Losses at the gene ends were 3 bases for V and 3 bases for J; bases not matched to a gene: 11. In DNA form, the CDR3 reads TGTGCCAGTAGTATCTCGAACAGGGGAAGAAACAATCAGCCCCAGCATTTT. It yields the protein CASSISNRGRNNQPQHF.

J is TRBJ2-1 and V is TRBV9, with D perhaps matching TRBD1 (6 bases). In germline, CDR1 is SGDLS, CDR2 YYNGEE. The CDR3 covers 18 residues. Trimming removed 1 base at V and 4 bases at J, with 21 bases between. In DNA form, the CDR3 reads TGTGCCAGCAGCGTACAGACAGGCGCCTCGAGGGCGTACAATGAGCAGTTCTTC. It is translated as CASSVQTGASRAYNEQFF.

The chain recombines TRBV10-1 with TRBJ2-5; 7 bases are shared with TRBD1. The CDR3 runs 14 residues. V shed 0 bases and J 2 bases; nucleotides not matched to a gene: 0. Germline V gives CDR1 WNHNN, CDR2 SYGVQD (reference sequence). CDR3 nucleotide sequence: TGCGCCAGCAGTGAGTCGACAGGGCAAGAGACCCAGTACTTC. The encoded protein is CASSESTGQETQYF.

This chain joins TRBV19 and TRBJ1-2; D is undetermined. V lost 7 bases to trimming and J lost 5 bases, with 11 bases between them. Germline CDR1 reads LNHDA; CDR2 reads SQIVND (reference sequence). This CDR3 has 12 residues. As DNA, the CDR3 is TGTGCCAGTACCCCCGGGAGGTATGGCTACACCTTC. Its protein is CASTPGRYGYTF.

In its sample, this clone was seen a few times. CDR3 in DNA: TGTGCCAGCAGCCAACAGGGGGCTGGGGAGCAGTACTTC. Protein: CASSQQGAGEQYF. This chain connects TRBV11-2 to TRBJ2-7, with 9 positions matching TRBD1. The CDR3 is 13 residues long. Germline V gene lookup returns CDR1 SGHAT and CDR2 FQNNGV. Trimming cost V 5 bases and J 7 bases; bases outside gene matches: 6.

This clone was observed a few times. V gene TRBV28 combines with J gene TRBJ2-3; D gene unclear. Per germline, CDR1 MDHEN and CDR2 SYDVKM. The CDR3 has 13 amino acids. Trimming stripped 6 bases from V and 4 bases from J, with 11 bases between. As DNA, the CDR3 is TGTGCCAGCAGCTTTAGACAACCAGATACGCAGTATTTT. Its translation is CASSFRQPDTQYF.

This clone was detected only a few times. CDR3 region: CASSSPGLSGNTIYF. DNA of the CDR3: TGTGCCAGCAGTTCTCCAGGGTTATCTGGAAACACCATATATTTT. V gene TRBV6-5 combines with J gene TRBJ1-3, with D possibly TRBD1 on 5 matching bases. V was shortened by 4 bases and J by 1 base, with 11 bases between the two germline ends. Germline assignment: CDR1 MNHEY and CDR2 SVGAGI. The CDR3 runs 15 residues.

The chain uses TRBV30 and TRBJ2-5; D not resolved. The better agreement between TRBJ2-7 and the DNA end casts doubt on the J call. The germline V gene has CDR1 GTSNPN and CDR2 SVGIG (reference sequence). CDR3 length: 12 amino acids. CDR3 loop: CAWSVFVSEQYF. CDR3 in DNA: TGTGCCTGGAGTGTCTTTGTTTCCGAGCAGTACTTC.

The V gene is TRBV11-2, the J gene TRBJ1-1; 8 bases agree with TRBD1. Germline V gene data show CDR1 as SGHAT and CDR2 as FQNNGV. The CDR3 extends over 14 amino acids. J gave up 3 bases and V 5 bases, and 5 bases lay outside the gene matches. Here the CDR3 reads CASSLKDRDTEAFF. In DNA, the CDR3 is TGTGCCAGCAGCCTAAAGGACAGGGACACTGAAGCTTTCTTT.

J is TRBJ1-4 and V is TRBV15, with D hard to call. CDR1 is LNHNV, CDR2 YYDKDF, per germline (reference sequence). CDR3 length equals 13 residues. V was shortened by 3 bases and J by 7 bases, with 9 bases between the two germline ends. CDR3 in amino acids: CATSRVPSEKLFF. Written as DNA, the CDR3 is TGTGCCACCAGCAGGGTCCCTAGTGAAAAACTGTTTTTT.

This clone appeared a single time. V and J are TRBV30 and TRBJ1-1; 10 nucleotides align to TRBD1. In germline, CDR1 is GTSNPN, CDR2 SVGIG (reference sequence). V gave up 3 bases and J gave up 1 base; unmatched junction bases: 5. This CDR3 has 15 residues. DNA of the CDR3: TGTGCCTGGAGGGGACAGGGGTGGGCGAACACTGAAGCTTTCTTT. Its translation is CAWRGQGWANTEAFF.

The rearrangement uses TRBV30 and TRBJ2-4; TRBD2 agrees at 10 bases. CDR1 GTSNPN and CDR2 SVGIG come from the germline V gene (reference sequence). There are 13 residues in the CDR3. Trimming removed 4 bases from V and 8 bases from J; junction bases left unmatched: 5. The CDR3: CAWTSGSLDIQYF. In DNA form, the CDR3 reads TGTGCCTGGACTAGCGGGAGTTTAGACATTCAGTACTTC.

The V and J genes are TRBV30 and TRBJ2-1, with D possibly matching TRBD2 (6 bases). The germline gives CDR1 GTSNPN, CDR2 SVGIG (reference sequence). V lost 3 bases, J lost 2 bases, and 20 bases lay in between. The CDR3 is 17 residues long. CDR3 DNA: TGTGCCTGGAGGAGGAGCAGGGCGGGACTTCCCTACAATGAGCAGTTCTTC. This sequence encodes CAWRRSRAGLPYNEQFF. Variable domain in full (rest from reference TRBV30 and TRBJ2-1): SQTIHQWPATLVQPVGSPLSLECTVEGTSNPNLYWYRQAAGRGLQLLFYSVGIGQISSEVPQNLSASRPQDRQFILSSKKLLLSDSGFYLCAWRRSRAGLPYNEQFFGPGTRLTVL.

This sequence joins TRBV10-3 and TRBJ1-2; D is uncertain. The CDR3 length is 12 residues. The V end was cut by 4 bases, the J end by 2 bases, with 5 bases between. The germline CDR1 and CDR2 sequences are ENHRY and SYGVKD. CDR3: CAISGANYGYTF. CDR3 coding DNA: TGTGCCATCAGTGGGGCGAACTATGGCTACACCTTC.

The J gene is TRBJ2-7, the V gene TRBV6-1; no clear D. Germline values: CDR1 MNHNS, CDR2 SASEGT. V gave up 10 bases and J gave up 3 bases, with 13 bases separating them. The CDR3 is made up of 12 amino acids. CDR3 protein: CATTKRNYEQYF. The CDR3 coding sequence is TGTGCCACCACCAAGCGAAACTACGAGCAGTACTTC.

Only one count was recorded for this clone. This chain uses TRBV5-1 with TRBJ1-1, with D tentatively TRBD1 (5 bases). In germline, CDR1 is SGHRS, CDR2 YFSETQ. V lost 3 bases, J lost 4 bases, and 13 bases lay in between. The CDR3 length is 14 residues. The DNA for the CDR3 is TGCGCCAGCAGCTGGCAAGGGGAGGCCACTGAAGCTTTCTTT. Translating gives CASSWQGEATEAFF.

The V gene is TRBV6-5, the J gene TRBJ2-1, with D tentatively TRBD2 (6 bases). The CDR3 sequence is 16 residues long. CDR1 is MNHEY and CDR2 is SVGAGI in the germline V gene. V shed 1 base and J shed 7 bases, with 17 bases lying between them. The CDR3 here is CASSYWRAGKLNEQFF. CDR3 DNA: TGTGCCAGCAGTTACTGGCGGGCGGGGAAACTGAATGAGCAGTTCTTC.